This TCR beta chain was retrieved from a study of OX40 agonist ivuxolimab in advanced cancers. Findings and limits, study-wide: Researchers report that CD8+ T cells had, on average, more expanded clones than CD4+.

Sampling times: baseline, cycle 4 day 1, cycle 7 day 1. The CDR3 extends over 16 amino acids. Germline V gene sequence: CDR1 SGHKS, CDR2 YYEKEE (reference sequence). V dropped 3 bases and J dropped 0; count of bases not matched to a gene: 5. TCRdb's copy holds only in-frame clones and misses some; the assay was immunoSEQ multiplex PCR. The sample lists about 44,000 clones, around 80% occurring once. Turning to this clone: Its antigen is unidentified.

The sample here was CD4+ or CD8+ T cells sorted from blood, taken in a trial of the OX40 agonist ivuxolimab. This chain joins TRBV5-5 and TRBJ2-1; 8 bases align to TRBD2. The source is an adult with an advanced solid tumor such as melanoma, head and neck, liver or kidney cancer. The CDR3 loop reads CASSSLAGSSYNEQFF. CDR3 nucleotide sequence: TGTGCCAGCAGCTCCTTAGCGGGGAGCTCCTACAATGAGCAGTTCTTC.